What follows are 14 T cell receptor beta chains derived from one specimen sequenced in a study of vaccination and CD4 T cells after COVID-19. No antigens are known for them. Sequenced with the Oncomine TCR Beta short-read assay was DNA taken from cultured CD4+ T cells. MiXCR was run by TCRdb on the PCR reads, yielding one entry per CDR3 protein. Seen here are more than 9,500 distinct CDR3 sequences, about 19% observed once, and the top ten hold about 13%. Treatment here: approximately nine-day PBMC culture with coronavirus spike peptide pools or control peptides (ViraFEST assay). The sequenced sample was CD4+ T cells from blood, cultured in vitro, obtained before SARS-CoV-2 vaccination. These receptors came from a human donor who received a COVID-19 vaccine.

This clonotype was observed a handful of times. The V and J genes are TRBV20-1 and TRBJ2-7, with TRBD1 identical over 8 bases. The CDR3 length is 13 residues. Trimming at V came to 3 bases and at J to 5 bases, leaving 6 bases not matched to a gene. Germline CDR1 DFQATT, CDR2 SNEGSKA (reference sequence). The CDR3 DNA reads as TGCAGTGCTAGTGGTCCCAGGGGGCACGAGCAGTACTTC. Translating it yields CSASGPRGHEQYF.

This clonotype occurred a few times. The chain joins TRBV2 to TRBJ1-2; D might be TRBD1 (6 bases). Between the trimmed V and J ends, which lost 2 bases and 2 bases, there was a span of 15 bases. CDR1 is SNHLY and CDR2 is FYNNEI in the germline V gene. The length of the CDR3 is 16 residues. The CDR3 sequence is CASSETEGVLNYGYTF. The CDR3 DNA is TGTGCCAGCAGTGAAACGGAGGGGGTCCTCAACTATGGCTACACCTTC.

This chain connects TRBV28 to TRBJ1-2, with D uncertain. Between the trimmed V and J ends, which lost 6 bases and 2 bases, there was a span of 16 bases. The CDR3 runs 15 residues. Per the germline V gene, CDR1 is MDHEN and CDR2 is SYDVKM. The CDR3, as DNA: TGTGCCAGCAGCCCTTCCGCCGGGATCAACTATGGCTACACCTTC. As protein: CASSPSAGINYGYTF.

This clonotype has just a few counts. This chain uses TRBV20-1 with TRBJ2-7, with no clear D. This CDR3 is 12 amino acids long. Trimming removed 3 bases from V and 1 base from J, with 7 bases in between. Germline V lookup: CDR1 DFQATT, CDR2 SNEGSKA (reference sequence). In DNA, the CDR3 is TGCAGTGCTAGTGGGTCTTCCTACGAGCAGTACTTC. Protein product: CSASGSSYEQYF.

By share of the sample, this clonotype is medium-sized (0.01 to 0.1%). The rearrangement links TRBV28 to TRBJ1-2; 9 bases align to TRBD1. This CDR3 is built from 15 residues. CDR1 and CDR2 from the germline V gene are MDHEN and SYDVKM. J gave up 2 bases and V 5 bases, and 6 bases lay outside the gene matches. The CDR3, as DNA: TGTGCCAGCAGTCCCTCCGGGACAGGGAACTATGGCTACACCTTC. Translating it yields CASSPSGTGNYGYTF.

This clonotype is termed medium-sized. The CDR3 nucleotides are TGTGCCAGCAGCCCCCCAGAGGGCCCAGCTCTCACTGAAGCTTTCTTT. Its protein product is CASSPPEGPALTEAFF. The chain combines TRBV7-8 with TRBJ1-1; D is ambiguous. The germline V gene has CDR1 SGHVS and CDR2 FQNEAQ. The CDR3 runs 16 residues. Trimming left V 5 bases short and J 4 bases short, with 20 bases between.

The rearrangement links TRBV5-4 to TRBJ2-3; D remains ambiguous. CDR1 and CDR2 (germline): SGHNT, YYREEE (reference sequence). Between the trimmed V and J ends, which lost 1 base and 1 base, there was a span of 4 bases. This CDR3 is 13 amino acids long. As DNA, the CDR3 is TGTGCCAGCAGCTTGAAGGGCACAGATACGCAGTATTTT. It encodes CASSLKGTDTQYF. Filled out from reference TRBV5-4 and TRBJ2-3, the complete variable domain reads ETGVTQSPTHLIKTRGQQVTLRCSSQSGHNTVSWYQQALGQGPQFIFQYYREEENGRGNFPPRFSGLQFPNYSSELNVNALELDDSALYLCASSLKGTDTQYFGPGTRLTVL.

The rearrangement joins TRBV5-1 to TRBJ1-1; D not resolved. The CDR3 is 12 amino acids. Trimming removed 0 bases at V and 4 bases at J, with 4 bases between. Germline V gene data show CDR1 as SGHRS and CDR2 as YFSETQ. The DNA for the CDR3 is TGCGCCAGCAGCTTGGACAGCACTGAAGCTTTCTTT. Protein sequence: CASSLDSTEAFF.

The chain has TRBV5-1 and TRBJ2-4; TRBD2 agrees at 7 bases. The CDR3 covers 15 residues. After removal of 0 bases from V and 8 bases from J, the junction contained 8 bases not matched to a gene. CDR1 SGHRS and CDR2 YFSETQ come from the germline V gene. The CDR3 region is CASSLVGGGPHIQYF. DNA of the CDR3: TGCGCCAGCAGCTTGGTAGGCGGGGGTCCTCACATTCAGTACTTC.

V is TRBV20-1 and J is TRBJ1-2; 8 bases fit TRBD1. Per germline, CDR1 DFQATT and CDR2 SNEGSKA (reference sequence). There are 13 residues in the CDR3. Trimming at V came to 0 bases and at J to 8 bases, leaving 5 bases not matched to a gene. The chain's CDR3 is CSAREAGGSGYTF. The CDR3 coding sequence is TGCAGTGCTAGAGAGGCAGGGGGCAGCGGCTACACCTTC.

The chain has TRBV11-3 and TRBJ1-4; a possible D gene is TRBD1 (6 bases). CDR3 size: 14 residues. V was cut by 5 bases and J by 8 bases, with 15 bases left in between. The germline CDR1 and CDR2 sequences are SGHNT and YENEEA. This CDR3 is CASSPEHQGEKLFF. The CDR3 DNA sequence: TGTGCCAGCAGCCCAGAACACCAGGGGGAAAAACTGTTTTTT.

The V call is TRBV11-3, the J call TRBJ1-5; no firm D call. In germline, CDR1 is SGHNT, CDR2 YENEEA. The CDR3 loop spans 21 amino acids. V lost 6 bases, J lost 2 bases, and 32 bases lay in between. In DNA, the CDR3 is TGTGCCAGCAGGCCACAGAGGTTCGGTTCGTCCCACGGCCTGGGCAATCAGCCCCAGCATTTT. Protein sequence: CASRPQRFGSSHGLGNQPQHF.

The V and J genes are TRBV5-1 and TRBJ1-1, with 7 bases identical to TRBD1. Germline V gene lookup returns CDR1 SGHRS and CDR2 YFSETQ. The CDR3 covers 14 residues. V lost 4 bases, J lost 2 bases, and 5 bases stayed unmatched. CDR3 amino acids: CASSRGQINTEAFF. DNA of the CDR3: TGCGCCAGCAGCCGGGGACAGATAAACACTGAAGCTTTCTTT. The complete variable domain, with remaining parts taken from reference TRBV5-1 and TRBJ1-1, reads KAGVTQTPRYLIKTRGQQVTLSCSPISGHRSVSWYQQTPGQGLQFLFEYFSETQRNKGNFPGRFSGRQFSNSRSEMNVSTLELGDSALYLCASSRGQINTEAFFGQGTRLTVV.

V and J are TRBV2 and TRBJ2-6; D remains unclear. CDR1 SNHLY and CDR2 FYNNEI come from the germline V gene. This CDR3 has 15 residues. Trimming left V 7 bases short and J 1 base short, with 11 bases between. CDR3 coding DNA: TGTGCCAGCACCCGAAGGTTGTCTGGGGCCAACGTCCTGACTTTC. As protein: CASTRRLSGANVLTF.